This T cell receptor (beta chain) was retrieved from a study of CD8 T cells in ankylosing spondylitis. CDR1 is SGHRS, CDR2 YFSETQ, per germline. Between the trimmed V and J ends, which lost 2 bases and 4 bases, there was a span of 16 bases. This CDR3 is built from 16 residues. The study, taken as a whole, reports: Blood of patients with ankylosing spondylitis appeared to be characterized by a TCR beta motif of several highly homologous variants. The authors reported significant enrichment of disease-linked clones in matched ankylosing spondylitis synovial fluid. Reactive arthritis synovial fluid and blood previously showed some of these motif variants.

MiXCR was run by TCRdb on the 5' RACE reads, yielding one entry per CDR3 protein. The table has some 200,000 distinct CDR3 sequences, about 13% seen once; the top ten hold about 15%. Of note for this clonotype: No antigen is known for it.

Material: blood, either unsorted or a sorted T cell fraction (not recorded which). This TCR came from a male donor with ankylosing spondylitis or in good health (not recorded which). The chain combines TRBV5-1 with TRBJ2-1, with D possibly being TRBD1 or TRBD2 (5 bases each). CDR3 region: CASSLTRGRVYNEQFF. In nucleotides, the CDR3 is TGCGCCAGCAGCTTAACACGGGGCAGGGTTTACAATGAGCAGTTCTTC.